This T cell receptor (beta chain) was captured by sequencing in a study of blood T cell repertoires in COVID-19 (TCRdb year 2020). Notes on the research overall: Samples from collaborators originated in the United States, Italy and Spain and spanned both the acute and convalescent phases of COVID-19. The repertoires were released in a freely available public database meant as a resource for research on the immune response to SARS-CoV-2. The prospective study material was composed of cDNA or gDNA derived from T cells, B-cell-depleted T cells, or PBMCs. Nearly every sample came with metadata listing a de-identified subject ID, COVID-19 status, age in years and sex. Subjects who had been exposed to COVID-19, were actively infected with it, or had recovered from it provided the deeply sampled blood TCRbeta repertoires that made up the dataset. Samples came from the ongoing ImmuneRACE study (first 160 participants) plus 1,254 subjects from 6 global collaborators. Where available, HLA class I and class II types were obtained from metadata supplied by the sample provider rather than from assay-based typing.

CDR1 and CDR2 are read off the germline V gene (reference sequence) as LNHDA and SQIVND. The junction carries 13 bases between V and J, which are trimmed by 6 bases and 11 bases respectively. The CDR3 contains 11 residues, cysteine and phenylalanine counted. Only CDR3 DNA remains: 33 bases, in frame from the first base. The immunoSEQ Assay, a bias-controlled multiplex PCR, was used to amplify TCRbeta CDR3 regions from genomic DNA. As for the original processing: The number of nucleated cells in each sample was estimated by amplification of reference gene primers within the assay. To quantify the absolute abundance of each unique TCRbeta CDR3 rearrangement, sequence reads were collapsed and filtered. For each sample, productive Simpson clonality was calculated as the square root of Simpson's diversity index across productive rearrangements. Sourced from immuneACCESS, this table was stored by TCRdb with only in-frame sequences that have V and J called. A share of the clones is absent; for the studies checked, an unresolved V gene accounts for under half, and the remainder has no known explanation. Clone size and V and J calls were adopted from that table, with D and trimming inferred from the DNA. Across this sample there are 200,000 to 250,000 clones, with about 80% seen only once. The ten largest make up 1.3% of the sample.

About this clone itself: Its recognized antigen is unknown. No base quality values were provided; no much bigger clone lies one nucleotide off.

The full study reports these points: How much clinical and demographic metadata was included differed by source and by participant, and the metadata was provided uncurated.

In the prospective study, participants were about 18 to 95 years old, resided in fewer than 25 geographic areas of the United States, and were enrolled through a virtual design. To assign participants to cohorts, the prospective study relied on clinical history that participants themselves reported in a screening survey and a study questionnaire. In the prospective study, whole blood, serum and a nasopharyngeal or oropharyngeal swab were collected from each participant by mobile phlebotomists. Over a roughly 2-month period, participants in the prospective study had the option of providing additional blood draws and questionnaires. Before DNA extraction, blood samples from the prospective study were shipped at room temperature or frozen.

The sequenced sample consisted of PBMCs or T cells enriched from blood (not recorded which). The clonotype comes from a woman in her thirties or forties with acute COVID-19. The rearranged chain carries TRBV19 and TRBJ1-1, with the D gene call left open. In nucleotides, the sequence is TGTGCCAGTAGAAAGTACGGGAGGGCTTTCTTT. The resulting protein is CASRKYGRAFF.